The present T cell receptor (beta chain) was sequenced within a study of OX40 agonist ivuxolimab in advanced cancers. On the study more broadly: Melanoma, hepatocellular carcinoma, head and neck or renal cell cancer occurred in dose-escalation patients.

Some clones are missing from TCRdb's copy, which holds only in-frame ones; the method was immunoSEQ multiplex PCR. The repertoire has over 55,000 clones, 65% to 90% of them found once; the top ten carry 0.7%. Regarding this clone: Its antigen remains unidentified.

Study-level findings and limits: Low clonal expansion, among the lowest seen, marked partial responders at 0.1-3.0 mg/kg. No antigen was identified for the clonally expanded peripheral T cells. At doses 0.1 to 3.0 mg/kg, CD4+ and CD8+ clones expanded.

The CDR3 sequence is 16 residues long. The germline gives CDR1 SGHTS, CDR2 YDEGEE. The V end was cut by 0 bases, the J end by 0 bases, with 10 bases between. This chain uses TRBV5-8 with TRBJ1-3, with D unresolved. Sample: CD4+ or CD8+ T cells sorted from blood, taken in a trial of the OX40 agonist ivuxolimab. This clonotype was obtained from an adult with an advanced solid tumor such as melanoma, head and neck, liver or kidney cancer. The CDR3 DNA reads as TGTGCCAGCAGCTTGGGGGTCTTGAACTCTGGAAACACCATATATTTT. It encodes CASSLGVLNSGNTIYF.